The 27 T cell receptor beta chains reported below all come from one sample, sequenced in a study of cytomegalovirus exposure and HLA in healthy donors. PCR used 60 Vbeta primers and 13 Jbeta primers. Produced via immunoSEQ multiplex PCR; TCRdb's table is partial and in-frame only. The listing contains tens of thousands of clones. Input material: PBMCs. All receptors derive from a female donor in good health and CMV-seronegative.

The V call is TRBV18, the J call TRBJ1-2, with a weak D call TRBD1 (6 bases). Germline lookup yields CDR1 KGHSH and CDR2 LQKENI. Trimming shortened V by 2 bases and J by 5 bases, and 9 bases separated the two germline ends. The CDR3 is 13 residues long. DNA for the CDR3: TGTGCCAGCTCACCAACGGACAGTTATGGCTACACCTTC. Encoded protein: CASSPTDSYGYTF. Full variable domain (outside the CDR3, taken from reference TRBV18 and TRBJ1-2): NAGVMQNPRHLVRRRGQEARLRCSPMKGHSHVYWYRQLPEEGLKFMVYLQKENIIDESGMPKERFSAEFPKEGPSILRIQQVVRGDSAAYFCASSPTDSYGYTFGSGTRLTVV.

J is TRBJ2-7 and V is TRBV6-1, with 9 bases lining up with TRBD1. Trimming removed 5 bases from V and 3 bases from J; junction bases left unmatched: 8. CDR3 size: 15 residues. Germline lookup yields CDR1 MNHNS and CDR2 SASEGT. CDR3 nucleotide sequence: TGTGCCAGCAGTAAAGACAGGGGGAGAGACTACGAGCAGTACTTC. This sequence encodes CASSKDRGRDYEQYF.

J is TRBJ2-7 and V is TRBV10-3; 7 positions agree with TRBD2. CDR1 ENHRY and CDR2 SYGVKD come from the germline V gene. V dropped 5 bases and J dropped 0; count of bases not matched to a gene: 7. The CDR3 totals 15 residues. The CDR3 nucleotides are TGTGCCATCAGTTTGACTAGCTCCTCCTCCTACGAGCAGTACTTC. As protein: CAISLTSSSSYEQYF.

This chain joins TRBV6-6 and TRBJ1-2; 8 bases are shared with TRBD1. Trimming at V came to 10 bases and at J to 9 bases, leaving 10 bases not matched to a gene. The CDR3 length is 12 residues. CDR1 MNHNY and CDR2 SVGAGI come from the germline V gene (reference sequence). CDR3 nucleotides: TGTGCCACGCTACAGGGGGGGAAAAGCTACACCTTC. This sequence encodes CATLQGGKSYTF.

For the CDR3, the DNA is TGTGCCAGCAGCGTCGATAGGACAGGCAGAGCTTTCTTT. Translation gives CASSVDRTGRAFF. J is TRBJ1-1 and V is TRBV9, with 7 bases matching TRBD1. There are 13 residues in the CDR3. Germline loops: CDR1 SGDLS, CDR2 YYNGEE. Trimming cost V 2 bases and J 10 bases; bases outside gene matches: 8.

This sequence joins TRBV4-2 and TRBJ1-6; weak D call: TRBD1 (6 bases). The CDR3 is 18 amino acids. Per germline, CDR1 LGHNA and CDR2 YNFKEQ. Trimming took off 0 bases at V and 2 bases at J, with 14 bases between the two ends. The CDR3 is CASSQDLGGGTYNSPLHF. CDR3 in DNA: TGTGCCAGCAGCCAAGATCTAGGGGGTGGAACCTATAATTCACCCCTCCACTTT.

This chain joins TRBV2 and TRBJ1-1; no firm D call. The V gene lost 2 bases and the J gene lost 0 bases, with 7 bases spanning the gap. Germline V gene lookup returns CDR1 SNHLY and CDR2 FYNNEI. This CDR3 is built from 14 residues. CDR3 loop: CASSEPKMNTEAFF. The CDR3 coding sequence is TGTGCCAGCAGTGAACCAAAAATGAACACTGAAGCTTTCTTT. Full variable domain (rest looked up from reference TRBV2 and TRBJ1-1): EPEVTQTPSHQVTQMGQEVILRCVPISNHLYFYWYRQILGQKVEFLVSFYNNEISEKSEIFDDQFSVERPDGSNFTLKIRSTKLEDSAMYFCASSEPKMNTEAFFGQGTRLTVV.

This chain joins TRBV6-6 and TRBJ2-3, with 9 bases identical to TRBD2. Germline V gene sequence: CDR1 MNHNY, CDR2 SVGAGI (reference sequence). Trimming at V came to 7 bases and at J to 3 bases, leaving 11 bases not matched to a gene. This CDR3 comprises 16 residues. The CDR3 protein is CASTNGRGGSTDTQYF. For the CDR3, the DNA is TGTGCCAGCACCAACGGGCGGGGGGGATCGACAGATACGCAGTATTTT.

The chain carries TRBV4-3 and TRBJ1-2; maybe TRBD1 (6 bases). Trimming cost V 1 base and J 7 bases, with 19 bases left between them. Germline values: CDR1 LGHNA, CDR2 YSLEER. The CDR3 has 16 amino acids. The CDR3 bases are TGCGCCAGCAGCCAAGTCTCGGGGGGGCGAGTTGGTGGCTACACCTTC. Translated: CASSQVSGGRVGGYTF.

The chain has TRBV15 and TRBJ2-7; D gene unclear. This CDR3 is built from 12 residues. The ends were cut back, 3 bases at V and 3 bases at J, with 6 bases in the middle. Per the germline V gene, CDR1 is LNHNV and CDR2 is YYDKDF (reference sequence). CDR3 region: CATSSAGYEQYF. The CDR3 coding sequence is TGTGCCACCAGCAGTGCAGGCTACGAGCAGTACTTC.

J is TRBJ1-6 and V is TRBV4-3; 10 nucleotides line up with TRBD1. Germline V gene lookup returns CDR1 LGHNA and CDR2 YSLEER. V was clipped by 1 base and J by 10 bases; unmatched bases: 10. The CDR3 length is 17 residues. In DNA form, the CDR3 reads TGCGCCAGCAGCCAAGCCCCCCGACAGGGGGCAGGATCACCCCTCCACTTT. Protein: CASSQAPRQGAGSPLHF.

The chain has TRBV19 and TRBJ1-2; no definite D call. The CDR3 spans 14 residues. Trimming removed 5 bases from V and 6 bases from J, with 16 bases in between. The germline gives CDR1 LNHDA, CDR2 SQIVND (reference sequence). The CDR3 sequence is CASSLGNDADGYTF. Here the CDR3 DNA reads TGTGCCAGTAGTCTAGGGAACGATGCGGATGGCTACACCTTC. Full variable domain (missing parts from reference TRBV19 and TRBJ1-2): DGGITQSPKYLFRKEGQNVTLSCEQNLNHDAMYWYRQDPGQGLRLIYYSQIVNDFQKGDIAEGYSVSREKKESFPLTVTSAQKNPTAFYLCASSLGNDADGYTFGSGTRLTVV.

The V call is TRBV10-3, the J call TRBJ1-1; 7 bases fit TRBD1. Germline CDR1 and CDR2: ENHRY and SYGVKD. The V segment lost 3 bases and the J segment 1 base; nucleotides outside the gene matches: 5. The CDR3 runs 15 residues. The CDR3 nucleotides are TGTGCCATCAGTGACTACGGGACAGAGAACACTGAAGCTTTCTTT. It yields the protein CAISDYGTENTEAFF.

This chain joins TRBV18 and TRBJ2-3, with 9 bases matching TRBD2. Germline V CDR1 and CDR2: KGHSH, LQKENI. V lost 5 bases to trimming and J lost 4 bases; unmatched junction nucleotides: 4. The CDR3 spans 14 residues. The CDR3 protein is CASSVGLAPDTQYF. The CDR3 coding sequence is TGTGCCAGCTCAGTGGGACTAGCCCCAGATACGCAGTATTTT.

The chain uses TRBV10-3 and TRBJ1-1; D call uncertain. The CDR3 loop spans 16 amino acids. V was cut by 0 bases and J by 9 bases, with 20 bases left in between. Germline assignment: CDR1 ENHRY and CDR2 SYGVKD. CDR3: CAISESLTGTPHKAFF. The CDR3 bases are TGTGCCATCAGTGAGTCGCTAACGGGTACTCCGCACAAAGCTTTCTTT.

CDR3 in amino acids: CASSLVWGAGYTF. The CDR3 DNA reads TGTGCCAGCAGCCTGGTCTGGGGCGCGGGCTACACCTTC. The V gene is TRBV6-5, the J gene TRBJ1-2; D is perhaps TRBD1 (5 bases). Trimming cost V 6 bases and J 8 bases, with 16 bases left between them. CDR3 size: 13 residues. CDR1 and CDR2 from the germline V gene are MNHEY and SVGAGI.

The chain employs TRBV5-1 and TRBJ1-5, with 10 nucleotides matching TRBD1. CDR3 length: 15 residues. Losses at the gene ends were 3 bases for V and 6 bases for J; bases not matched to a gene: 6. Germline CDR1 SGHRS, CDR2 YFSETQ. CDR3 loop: CASSSTGQGGQPQHF. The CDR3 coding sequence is TGCGCCAGCAGCTCGACTGGACAGGGGGGTCAGCCCCAGCATTTT.

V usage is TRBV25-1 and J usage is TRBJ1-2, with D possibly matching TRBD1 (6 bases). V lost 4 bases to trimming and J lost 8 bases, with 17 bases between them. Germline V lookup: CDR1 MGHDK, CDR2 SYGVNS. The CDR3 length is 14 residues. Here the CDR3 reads CASSAWGGLGGYTF. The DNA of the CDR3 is TGTGCCAGCAGTGCGTGGGGGGGGCTGGGAGGCTACACCTTC.

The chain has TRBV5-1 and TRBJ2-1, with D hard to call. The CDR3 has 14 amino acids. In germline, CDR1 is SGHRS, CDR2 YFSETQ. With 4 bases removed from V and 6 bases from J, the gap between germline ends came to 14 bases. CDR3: CASSHGDNFNEQFF. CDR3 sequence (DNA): TGCGCCAGCAGCCATGGTGACAATTTCAATGAGCAGTTCTTC.

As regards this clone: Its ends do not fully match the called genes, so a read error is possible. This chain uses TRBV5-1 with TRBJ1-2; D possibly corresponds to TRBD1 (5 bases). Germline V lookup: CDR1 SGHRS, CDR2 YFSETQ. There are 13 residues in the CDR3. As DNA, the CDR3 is TGCGCCAGCAGCTTGGGGCAGGGTCATGGCAACACCTTC. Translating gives CASSLGQGHGNTF.

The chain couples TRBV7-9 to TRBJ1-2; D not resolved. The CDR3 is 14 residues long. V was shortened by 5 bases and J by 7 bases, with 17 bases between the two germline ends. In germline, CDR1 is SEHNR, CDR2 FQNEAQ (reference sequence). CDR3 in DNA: TGTGCCAGCAGCCCACCCCGCAGGCCCGGTGGCTACACCTTC. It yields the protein CASSPPRRPGGYTF.

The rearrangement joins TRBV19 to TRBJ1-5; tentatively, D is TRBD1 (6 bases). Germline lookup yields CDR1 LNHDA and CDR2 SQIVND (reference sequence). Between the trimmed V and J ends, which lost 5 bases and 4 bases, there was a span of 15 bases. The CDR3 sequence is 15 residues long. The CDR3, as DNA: TGTGCCAGTAGTGGTCCAGGGAGGGGGAATCAGCCCCAGCATTTT. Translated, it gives CASSGPGRGNQPQHF.

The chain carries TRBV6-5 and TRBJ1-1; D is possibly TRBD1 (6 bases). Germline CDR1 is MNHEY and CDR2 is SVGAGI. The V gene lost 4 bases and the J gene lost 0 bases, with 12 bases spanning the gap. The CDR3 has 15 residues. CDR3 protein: CASSSTGTMNTEAFF. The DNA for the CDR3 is TGTGCCAGCAGTTCCACAGGGACCATGAACACTGAAGCTTTCTTT.

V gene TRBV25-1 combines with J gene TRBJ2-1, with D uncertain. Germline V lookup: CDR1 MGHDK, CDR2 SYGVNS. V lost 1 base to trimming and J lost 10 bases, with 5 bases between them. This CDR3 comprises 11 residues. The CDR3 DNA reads TGTGCCAGCAGTGAATCCAGGGAGCAGTTCTTC. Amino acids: CASSESREQFF.

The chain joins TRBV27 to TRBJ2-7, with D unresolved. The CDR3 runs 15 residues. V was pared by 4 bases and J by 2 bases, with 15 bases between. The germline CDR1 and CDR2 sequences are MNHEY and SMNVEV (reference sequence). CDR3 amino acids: CASSSRPNPTYEQYF. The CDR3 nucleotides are TGTGCCAGCAGTTCGCGTCCGAATCCTACCTACGAGCAGTACTTC.

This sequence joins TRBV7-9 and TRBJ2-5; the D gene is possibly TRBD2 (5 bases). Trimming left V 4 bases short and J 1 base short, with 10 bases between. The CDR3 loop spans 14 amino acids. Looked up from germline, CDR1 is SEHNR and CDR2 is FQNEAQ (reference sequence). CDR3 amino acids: CASSWSRGQETQYF. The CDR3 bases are TGTGCCAGCAGCTGGAGTCGGGGCCAAGAGACCCAGTACTTC.

CDR3 in DNA: TGTGCCAGCATATCGAACAGGGTTGGCACTGAAGCTTTCTTT. Translated, it gives CASISNRVGTEAFF. The chain combines TRBV6-1 with TRBJ1-1, with D possibly being TRBD1 (6 bases). V was shortened by 7 bases and J by 4 bases, with 16 bases between the two germline ends. The germline V gene encodes CDR1 MNHNS and CDR2 SASEGT. CDR3 length equals 14 residues.